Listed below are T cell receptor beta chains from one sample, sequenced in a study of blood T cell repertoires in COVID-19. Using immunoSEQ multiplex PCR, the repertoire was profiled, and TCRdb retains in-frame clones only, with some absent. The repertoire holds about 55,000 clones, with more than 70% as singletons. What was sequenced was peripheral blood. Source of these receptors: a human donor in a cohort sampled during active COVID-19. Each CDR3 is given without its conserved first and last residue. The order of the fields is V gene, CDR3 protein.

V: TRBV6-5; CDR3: ASSRQENTEAF
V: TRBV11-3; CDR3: AVPGQNYEQY
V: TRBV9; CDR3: ASSVGRRGKGTDTQY
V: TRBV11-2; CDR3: ASSRTQGGNTIY
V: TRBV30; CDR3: AWSVSVGASGYT
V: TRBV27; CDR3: ASSLKPGLTEAF
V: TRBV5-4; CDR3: ASSFGGKNEQY
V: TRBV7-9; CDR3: ASSAEIYTGELF
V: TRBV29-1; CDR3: SVRRTTMSEQY
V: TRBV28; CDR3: ASKRTANTEAF
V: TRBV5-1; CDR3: ASSRMPAQGKETQY
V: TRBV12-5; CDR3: ASGFHRDRGLLLYGNQPQH
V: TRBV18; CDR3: ASSPGFRQANYGYT
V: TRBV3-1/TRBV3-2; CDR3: ASSQIEGALRYGYT
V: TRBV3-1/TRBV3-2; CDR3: ASSQDALAAWDEQF
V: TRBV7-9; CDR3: ASSATWTGRNTEAF
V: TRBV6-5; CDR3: ASSYRQRQSAEQY
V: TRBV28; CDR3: ASRSQNTEAF
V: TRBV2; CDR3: ASSLNTGNTIY
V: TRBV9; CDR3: ASSLEQGSRNYGYT
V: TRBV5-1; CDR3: ASSLGTALSAQTEKLF
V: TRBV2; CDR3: ASIKDRDRPYGYT
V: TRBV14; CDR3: ASSQDSIWREAAEQF
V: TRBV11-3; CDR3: ASSLQGTGGTGELF
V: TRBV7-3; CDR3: ASSPGGSTDTQY
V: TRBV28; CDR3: ATRTDPYEQY
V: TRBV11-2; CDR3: ASSLSGTTNEKLF
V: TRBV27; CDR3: ASSFLGRYEQY
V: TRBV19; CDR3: ASSISGPISNQPQH
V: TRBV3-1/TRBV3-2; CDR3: ASSPPSGTEAF
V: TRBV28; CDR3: ASSPGQGAGGNTIY
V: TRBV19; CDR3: ASSWRGGYT
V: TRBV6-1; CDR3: ASSEGALAGGEQY
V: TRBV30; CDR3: AWRGRRQEAYGYT
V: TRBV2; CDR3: ASSAGTGPTYTQPQH
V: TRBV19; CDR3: ASSIGQGQNYGYT
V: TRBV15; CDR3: ATSPGLAGNNEQF
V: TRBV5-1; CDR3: ASSLGRDPADTQY
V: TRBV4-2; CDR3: ASSQDTGTSYTQY
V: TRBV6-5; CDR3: ASSSTDYEQY
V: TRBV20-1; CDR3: SASDILSSYNSPLH
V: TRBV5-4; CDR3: ASSLPPPRSAEAF
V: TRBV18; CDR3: ASSRTSGGLYNEQF
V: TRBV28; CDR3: ASSLWAGGRTGELF
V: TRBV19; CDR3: ASTDRSAGNSPLH
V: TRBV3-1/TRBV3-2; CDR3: ASSQGSGGAF
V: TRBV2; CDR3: ASSEGTGRETQY
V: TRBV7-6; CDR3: ASSLAVEGDEQF
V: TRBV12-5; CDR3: ASHSEKQYEQY
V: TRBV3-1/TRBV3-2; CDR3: ASSQKTGYTEAF
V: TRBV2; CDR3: ASRRAASGRGYNEQF
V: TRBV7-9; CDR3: ASRTSGSVYEQF
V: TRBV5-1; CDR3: ASTRSTLNTEAF
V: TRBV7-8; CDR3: ASSFITGGGYT
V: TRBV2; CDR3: ASSGATGGEQF
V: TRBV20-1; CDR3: SASPGGF
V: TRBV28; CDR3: ASSLFTGGGEQF
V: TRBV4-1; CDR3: ASSQADRVATEAF
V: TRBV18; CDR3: ASSPSGGAGYGYT